The 17 T cell receptor beta chains given below trace back to one sample, sequenced in a study of graft-versus-host responses after intestinal transplantation. These receptors lack a known antigen. Here immunoSEQ multiplex PCR was the method, and the copy in TCRdb shows in-frame clones only, minus some. The table lists about 120,000 clones, approximately 95% of them singletons. The sequences come from unstimulated CD8+ T cells sorted from spleen or lymph node cells, collected before intestinal transplant. These receptors came from a human donor who received an intestinal transplant.

The V call is TRBV5-1, the J call TRBJ2-7; 7 bases are shared with TRBD1. Germline assignment: CDR1 SGHRS and CDR2 YFSETQ. Trimming removed 4 bases from V and 0 bases from J; junction bases left unmatched: 4. The CDR3 runs to 14 residues. CDR3 in DNA: TGCGCCAGCAGCATACGGGACAGCTCCTACGAGCAGTACTTC. The encoded protein is CASSIRDSSYEQYF.

This chain connects TRBV7-9 to TRBJ2-3; the D gene is possibly TRBD2 (5 bases). Trimming pared 6 bases from V and 8 bases from J, leaving 9 bases between. CDR1 is SEHNR, CDR2 FQNEAQ, per germline (reference sequence). The CDR3 spans 11 residues. CDR3 amino acids: CASSRTPTQYF. CDR3 coding DNA: TGTGCCAGCAGTAGGACTCCTACGCAGTATTTT.

The chain couples TRBV7-9 to TRBJ2-1; possibly TRBD1 or TRBD2 for D (5 bases each). CDR3 length equals 12 residues. V dropped 8 bases and J dropped 8 bases, with 13 bases sitting between them. The germline V gene encodes CDR1 SEHNR and CDR2 FQNEAQ (reference sequence). The CDR3 sequence: CASRDPMYEQFF. Written as DNA, the CDR3 is TGTGCCAGCCGGGACCCCATGTATGAGCAGTTCTTC.

This chain joins TRBV7-3 and TRBJ2-7; 9 bases map to TRBD2. V dropped 3 bases and J dropped 0; count of bases not matched to a gene: 3. This CDR3 comprises 15 residues. Germline V lookup: CDR1 SGHTA, CDR2 FQGTGA. CDR3 DNA sequence: TGTGCCAGCAGCTTCGCGGGAGGGAGCTCCTACGAGCAGTACTTC. It is translated as CASSFAGGSSYEQYF.

V gene TRBV27 combines with J gene TRBJ2-1; 14 bases match TRBD2. The CDR3 runs 18 residues. The V gene's germline CDR1 is MNHEY and CDR2 SMNVEV (reference sequence). Trimming took 3 bases from V and 9 from J; bases not matched to a gene: 13. The CDR3, as DNA: TGTGCCAGCAGTTTCCCCGGAACGGGACTAGCGGGGGTGGGTGAGCAGTTCTTC. This sequence encodes CASSFPGTGLAGVGEQFF.

The chain links TRBV4-2 to TRBJ2-2, with 7 nucleotides matching TRBD2. This CDR3 is 18 amino acids long. CDR1 and CDR2 (germline): LGHNA, YNFKEQ. Trimming at V came to 0 bases and at J to 1 base, leaving 8 bases not matched to a gene. The CDR3 nucleotides read TGTGCCAGCAGCCAAGAACGGGCGGGAGCCAGGAACACCGGGGAGCTGTTTTTT. Translated: CASSQERAGARNTGELFF.

V is TRBV15 and J is TRBJ2-1; D unresolved. Trimming shortened V by 5 bases and J by 5 bases, and 7 bases separated the two germline ends. CDR1 and CDR2 from the germline V gene are LNHNV and YYDKDF (reference sequence). This CDR3 spans 12 amino acids. The CDR3 here is CATSRANNEQFF. CDR3 nucleotide sequence: TGTGCCACCAGCCGTGCTAACAATGAGCAGTTCTTC.

V usage is TRBV5-4 and J usage is TRBJ2-7; 10 bases are shared with TRBD2. With 4 bases clipped from V and 6 bases from J, the junction kept 7 bases outside the gene matches. Germline CDR1 and CDR2: SGHNT and YYREEE (reference sequence). The CDR3 extends over 14 amino acids. CDR3 sequence reads: CASSPGLAGVEQYF. CDR3 nucleotide sequence: TGTGCCAGCAGCCCGGGGCTAGCGGGAGTCGAGCAGTACTTC.

This clone has just one count. This sequence joins TRBV7-9 and TRBJ2-7, with unresolved D. This CDR3 has 13 residues. V gave up 5 bases and J gave up 2 bases, with 10 bases separating them. Per the germline V gene, CDR1 is SEHNR and CDR2 is FQNEAQ (reference sequence). CDR3 amino acids: CASSARFPYEQYF. The CDR3 DNA sequence: TGTGCCAGCAGCGCCCGGTTTCCCTACGAGCAGTACTTC. The complete variable domain, with remaining parts taken from reference TRBV7-9 and TRBJ2-7, reads DTGVSQNPRHKITKRGQNVTFRCDPISEHNRLYWYRQTLGQGPEFLTYFQNEAQLEKSRLLSDRFSAERPKGSFSTLEIQRTEQGDSAMYLCASSARFPYEQYFGPGTRLTVT.

The V gene is TRBV4-1, the J gene TRBJ2-1; D remains ambiguous. The CDR3 is 15 residues long. V lost 0 bases and J lost 1, with 7 bases in between. Per germline, CDR1 MGHRA and CDR2 YSYEKL. In DNA, the CDR3 is TGCGCCAGCAGCCAAGACGTGGCGTCCTACAATGAGCAGTTCTTC. Its protein product is CASSQDVASYNEQFF.

The gene calls are TRBV7-3 and TRBJ1-1, with TRBD1 identical over 8 bases. The V gene end was trimmed by 6 bases and the J gene end by 1 base; junction bases not matched to a gene: 7. The CDR3 is 15 amino acids. Germline CDR1 is SGHTA and CDR2 is FQGTGA. Here the CDR3 DNA reads TGTGCCAGCAGTGGGGGGACAGGAGGGAACACTGAAGCTTTCTTT. Its protein product is CASSGGTGGNTEAFF.

CDR3 sequence reads: CASSNSGVGYEQYF. The CDR3, as DNA: TGCGCCAGCAGTAATAGCGGGGTGGGGTACGAGCAGTACTTC. The rearrangement links TRBV10-2 to TRBJ2-5; 8 nucleotides line up with TRBD2. The J call is uncertain, as TRBJ2-7 better fits the DNA end. From germline, CDR1 is WSHSY and CDR2 SAAADI. The CDR3 covers 14 residues.

The chain links TRBV5-8 to TRBJ2-5; perhaps TRBD2 as D (6 bases). This CDR3 region has 17 residues. Germline CDR1 reads SGHTS; CDR2 reads YDEGEE. V was pared by 0 bases and J by 1 base, with 16 bases between. CDR3 nucleotide sequence: TGTGCCAGCAGCTTGGAGGCGGGACCATCCCCCCAAGAGACCCAGTACTTC. It yields the protein CASSLEAGPSPQETQYF.

The V and J genes are TRBV9 and TRBJ2-2; 7 nucleotides agree with TRBD1. This CDR3 is 16 amino acids long. Trimming at V came to 2 bases and at J to 3 bases, leaving 7 bases not matched to a gene. CDR1 SGDLS and CDR2 YYNGEE come from the germline V gene. CDR3 DNA: TGTGCCAGCAGCGTGAACAGGGGATGGGACACCGGGGAGCTGTTTTTT. It specifies CASSVNRGWDTGELFF.

The rearrangement links TRBV19 to TRBJ2-3; tentative D call: TRBD2 (6 bases). Trimming removed 3 bases from V and 0 bases from J, with 13 bases in between. CDR3 length equals 16 residues. Germline V gene sequence: CDR1 LNHDA, CDR2 SQIVND (reference sequence). The CDR3 reads CASSIGGRWSTDTQYF. In DNA, the CDR3 is TGTGCCAGTAGTATCGGGGGACGGTGGAGCACAGATACGCAGTATTTT.

The chain joins TRBV5-1 to TRBJ2-2, with D possibly matching TRBD1 (5 bases). Deletions cut 1 base from V and 2 bases from J, with 9 bases between. Germline lookup yields CDR1 SGHRS and CDR2 YFSETQ. This CDR3 comprises 15 residues. CDR3 in amino acids: CASSLRGTNTGELFF. The CDR3 DNA is TGCGCCAGCAGCTTGAGGGGAACAAACACCGGGGAGCTGTTTTTT.

This chain joins TRBV18 and TRBJ1-6; D call uncertain. The germline V and J ends were trimmed by 4 bases and 10 bases, with 17 bases remaining between them. This CDR3 is built from 15 residues. CDR1 and CDR2 (germline): KGHSH, LQKENI. The CDR3 is CASSLLWTTRSPLHF. The CDR3 coding sequence is TGTGCCAGCTCACTACTCTGGACGACCCGCTCACCCCTCCACTTT. The entire variable domain, with the rest obtained from reference TRBV18 and TRBJ1-6, is as follows: NAGVMQNPRHLVRRRGQEARLRCSPMKGHSHVYWYRQLPEEGLKFMVYLQKENIIDESGMPKERFSAEFPKEGPSILRIQQVVRGDSAAYFCASSLLWTTRSPLHFGNGTRLTVT.